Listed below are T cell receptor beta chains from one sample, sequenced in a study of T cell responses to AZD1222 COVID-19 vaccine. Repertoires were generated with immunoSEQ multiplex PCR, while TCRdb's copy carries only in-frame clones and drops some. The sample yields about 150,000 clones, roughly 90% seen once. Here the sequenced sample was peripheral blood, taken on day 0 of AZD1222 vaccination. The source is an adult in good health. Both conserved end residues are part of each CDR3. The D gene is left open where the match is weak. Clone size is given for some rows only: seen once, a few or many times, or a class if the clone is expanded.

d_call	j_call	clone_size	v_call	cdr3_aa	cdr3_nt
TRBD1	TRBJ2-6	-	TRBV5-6	CASSLGDRGYSGANVLTF	TGTGCCAGCAGCTTGGGGGACAGGGGATACTCTGGGGCCAACGTCCTGACTTTC
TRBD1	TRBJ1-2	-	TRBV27	CASSLSNRGLNGYTF	TGTGCCAGCAGTTTATCGAACAGGGGGTTGAATGGCTACACCTTC
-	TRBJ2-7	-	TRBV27	CASSLVGEYEQYF	TGTGCCAGCAGTTTAGTGGGGGAATACGAGCAGTACTTC
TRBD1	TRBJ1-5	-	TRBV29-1	CSVEQGAGQPQHF	TGCAGCGTTGAACAGGGGGCGGGACAGCCCCAGCATTTT
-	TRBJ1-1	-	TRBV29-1	CSFETAVLGAFF	TGCAGCTTTGAAACCGCGGTTTTAGGAGCTTTCTTT
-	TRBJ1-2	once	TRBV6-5	CASNSASSNYGYTF	TGTGCCAGCAATTCGGCCTCTTCTAACTATGGCTACACCTTC
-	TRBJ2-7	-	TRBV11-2	CASSFVGLVYEQYF	TGTGCCAGCAGCTTTGTAGGGCTTGTCTACGAGCAGTACTTC
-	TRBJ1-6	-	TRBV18	CASSPANTDRNNSPLHF	TGTGCCAGCTCACCAGCGAACACAGACCGAAATAATTCACCCCTCCACTTT
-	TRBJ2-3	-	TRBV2	CASRKQELITDTQYF	TGTGCCAGCAGAAAACAGGAGCTGATCACAGATACGCAGTATTTT
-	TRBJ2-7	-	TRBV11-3	CASSLEAYEQYF	TGTGCCAGCAGCTTAGAAGCCTACGAGCAGTACTTC
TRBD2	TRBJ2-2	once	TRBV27	CASRVGLAEAGELFF	TGTGCCAGCAGGGTCGGACTAGCGGAGGCCGGGGAGCTGTTTTTT
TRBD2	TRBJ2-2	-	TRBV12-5	CASAMGRATNTGELFF	TGTGCTAGTGCCATGGGGAGGGCGACGAACACCGGGGAGCTGTTTTTT
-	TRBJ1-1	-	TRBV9	CASSGSDPFLTVHTEAFF	TGTGCCAGCAGCGGATCAGATCCCTTCTTAACCGTCCACACTGAAGCTTTCTTT
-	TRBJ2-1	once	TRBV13	CASSHQGGNEGEQFF	TGTGCCAGCAGCCACCAGGGGGGGAATGAGGGCGAGCAGTTCTTC
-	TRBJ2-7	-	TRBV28	CASSLWAGTYEQYF	TGTGCCAGCAGTTTATGGGCAGGAACCTACGAGCAGTACTTC
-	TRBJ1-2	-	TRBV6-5	CASSSSGNYGYTF	TGTGCCAGCAGTTCCTCAGGGAACTATGGCTACACCTTC
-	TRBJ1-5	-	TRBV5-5	CASSLSNQPQHF	TGTGCCAGCAGCTTGAGCAATCAGCCCCAGCATTTT
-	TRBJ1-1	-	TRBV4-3	CASSQDHGGREAFF	TGCGCCAGCAGCCAAGATCATGGGGGTCGTGAAGCTTTCTTT
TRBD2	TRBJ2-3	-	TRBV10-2	CASSETGTSGSQAGTQYF	TGCGCCAGCAGTGAAACCGGGACTAGCGGGAGTCAGGCGGGTACGCAGTATTTT
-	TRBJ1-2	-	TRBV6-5	CASRRGGGYTF	TGTGCCAGCAGACGAGGCGGTGGCTACACCTTC
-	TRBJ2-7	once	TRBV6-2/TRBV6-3	CASSYPEGISHGNEQYF	TGTGCCAGCAGTTACCCCGAAGGGATTTCCCATGGCAACGAGCAGTACTTC
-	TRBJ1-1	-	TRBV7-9	CASSLDGGMNTEAFF	TGTGCCAGCAGCCTCGACGGAGGTATGAACACTGAAGCTTTCTTT
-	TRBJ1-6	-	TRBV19	CASRQGWSYNSPLHF	TGTGCCAGTAGACAGGGTTGGTCCTATAATTCACCCCTCCACTTT
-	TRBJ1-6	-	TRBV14	CASSGVGSPLHF	TGTGCCAGCAGCGGTGTAGGTTCACCCCTCCACTTT
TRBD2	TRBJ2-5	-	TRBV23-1	CASTSGTSGRGTGETQYF	TGCGCCAGCACCTCCGGGACTAGCGGGAGGGGAACGGGAGAGACCCAGTACTTC
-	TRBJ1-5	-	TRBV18	CASSPRALVSNQPQHF	TGTGCCAGCTCACCGCGCGCTTTGGTAAGCAATCAGCCCCAGCATTTT
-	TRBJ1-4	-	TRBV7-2	CASSLRATNEKLFF	TGTGCCAGCAGCTTAAGGGCAACTAATGAAAAACTGTTTTTT
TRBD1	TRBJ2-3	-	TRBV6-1	CASSVKQGFGTQYF	TGTGCCAGCAGTGTTAAACAGGGGTTCGGTACGCAGTATTTT
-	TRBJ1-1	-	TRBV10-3	CAISEGAVKNTEAFF	TGTGCCATCAGTGAGGGGGCGGTAAAGAACACTGAAGCTTTCTTT
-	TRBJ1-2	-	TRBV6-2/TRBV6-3	CASSYGGSGNYGYTF	TGTGCCAGCAGTTACGGGGGGAGTGGTAACTATGGCTACACCTTC
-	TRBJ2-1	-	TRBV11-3	CASSFRGPSNEQFF	TGTGCCAGCAGCTTTAGGGGTCCTAGCAATGAGCAGTTCTTC
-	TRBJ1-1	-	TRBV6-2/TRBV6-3	CASSYFSGGRMNTEAFF	TGTGCCAGCAGTTACTTTTCCGGAGGGAGAATGAACACTGAAGCTTTCTTT
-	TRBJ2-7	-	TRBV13	CASSSSQGAYEQYF	TGTGCCAGCAGCTCTTCGCAAGGTGCCTACGAGCAGTACTTC
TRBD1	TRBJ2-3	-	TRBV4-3	CASSQSDREADTQYF	TGCGCCAGCAGCCAGTCGGACAGGGAGGCAGATACGCAGTATTTT
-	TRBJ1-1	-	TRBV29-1	CSAITGMNTEAFF	TGCAGCGCCATCACCGGCATGAACACTGAAGCTTTCTTT
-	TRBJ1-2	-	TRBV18	CASSLNPGTDYGYTF	TGTGCCAGCTCTCTTAACCCCGGGACGGACTATGGCTACACCTTC
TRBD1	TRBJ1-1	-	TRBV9	CASSFGRGREGTEAFF	TGTGCCAGCAGTTTTGGGAGGGGGCGTGAGGGAACTGAAGCTTTCTTT